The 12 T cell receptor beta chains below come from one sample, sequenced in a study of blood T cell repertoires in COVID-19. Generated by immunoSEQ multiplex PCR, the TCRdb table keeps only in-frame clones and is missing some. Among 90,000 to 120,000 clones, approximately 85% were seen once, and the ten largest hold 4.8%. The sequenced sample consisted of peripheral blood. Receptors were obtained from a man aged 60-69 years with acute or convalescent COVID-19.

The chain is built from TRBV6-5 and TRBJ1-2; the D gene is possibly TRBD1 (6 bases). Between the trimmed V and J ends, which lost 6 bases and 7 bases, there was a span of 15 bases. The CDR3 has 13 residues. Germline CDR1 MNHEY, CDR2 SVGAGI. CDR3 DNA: TGTGCCAGCAGGGATACAGGGAGGGTTGGCTACACCTTC. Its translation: CASRDTGRVGYTF.

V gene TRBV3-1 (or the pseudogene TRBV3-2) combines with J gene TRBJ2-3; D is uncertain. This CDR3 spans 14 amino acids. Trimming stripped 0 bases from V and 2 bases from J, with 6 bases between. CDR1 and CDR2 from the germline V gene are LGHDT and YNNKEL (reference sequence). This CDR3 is CASSQEGTTDTQYF. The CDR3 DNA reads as TGTGCCAGCAGCCAAGAGGGCACCACAGATACGCAGTATTTT.

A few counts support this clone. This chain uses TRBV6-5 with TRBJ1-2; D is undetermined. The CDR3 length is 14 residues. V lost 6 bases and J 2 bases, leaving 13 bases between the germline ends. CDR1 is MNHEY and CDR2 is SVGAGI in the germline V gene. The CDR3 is CASSQPGRNYGYTF. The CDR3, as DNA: TGTGCCAGCAGCCAGCCGGGGAGGAACTATGGCTACACCTTC.

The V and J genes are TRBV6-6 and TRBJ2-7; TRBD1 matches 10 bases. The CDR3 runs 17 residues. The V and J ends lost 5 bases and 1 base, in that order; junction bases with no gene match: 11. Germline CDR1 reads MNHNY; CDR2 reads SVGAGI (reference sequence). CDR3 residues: CASSRARQGAVSYEQYF. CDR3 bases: TGTGCCAGCAGTCGAGCCAGACAGGGGGCTGTGTCCTACGAGCAGTACTTC.

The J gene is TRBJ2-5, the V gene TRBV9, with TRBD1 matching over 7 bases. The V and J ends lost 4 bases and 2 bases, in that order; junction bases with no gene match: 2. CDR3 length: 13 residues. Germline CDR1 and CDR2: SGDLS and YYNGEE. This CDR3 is CASSRDRQETQYF. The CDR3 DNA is TGTGCCAGCAGCCGGGACAGACAAGAGACCCAGTACTTC.

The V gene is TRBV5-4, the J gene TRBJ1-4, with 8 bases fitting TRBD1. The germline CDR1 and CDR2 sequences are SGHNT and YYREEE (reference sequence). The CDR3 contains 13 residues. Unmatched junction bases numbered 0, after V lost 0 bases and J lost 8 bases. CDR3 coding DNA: TGTGCCAGCAGCTTGGACAGGGGGGAAAAACTGTTTTTT. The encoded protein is CASSLDRGEKLFF.

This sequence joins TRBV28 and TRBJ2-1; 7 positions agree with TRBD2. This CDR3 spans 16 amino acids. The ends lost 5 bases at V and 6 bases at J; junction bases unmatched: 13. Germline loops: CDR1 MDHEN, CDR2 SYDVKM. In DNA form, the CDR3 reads TGTGCCAGCAGTAAGACTGGATTGGGGGGGGGCAATGAGCAGTTCTTC. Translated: CASSKTGLGGGNEQFF.

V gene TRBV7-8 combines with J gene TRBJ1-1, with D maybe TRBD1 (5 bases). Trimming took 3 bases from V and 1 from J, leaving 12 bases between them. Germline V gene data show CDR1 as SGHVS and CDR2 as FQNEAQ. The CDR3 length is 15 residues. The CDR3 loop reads CASSFILQGNTEAFF. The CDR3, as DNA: TGTGCCAGCAGCTTTATCCTTCAGGGGAACACTGAAGCTTTCTTT.

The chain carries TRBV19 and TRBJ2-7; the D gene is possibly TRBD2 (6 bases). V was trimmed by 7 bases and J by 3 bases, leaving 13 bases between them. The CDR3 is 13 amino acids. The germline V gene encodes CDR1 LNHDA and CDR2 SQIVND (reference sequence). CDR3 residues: CASKWGDGYEQYF. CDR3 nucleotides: TGTGCCAGTAAGTGGGGGGACGGCTACGAGCAGTACTTC.

DNA for the CDR3: TGTGCCAGCGAAGCCGGGACACGTCCCGGGCTAAGGCAGTACTTC. Translation: CASEAGTRPGLRQYF. The J gene is TRBJ2-7, the V gene TRBV11-3; D may be TRBD1 (6 bases). Per the germline V gene, CDR1 is SGHNT and CDR2 is YENEEA. Trimming cost V 8 bases and J 9 bases, with 26 bases left between them. This CDR3 has 15 residues.

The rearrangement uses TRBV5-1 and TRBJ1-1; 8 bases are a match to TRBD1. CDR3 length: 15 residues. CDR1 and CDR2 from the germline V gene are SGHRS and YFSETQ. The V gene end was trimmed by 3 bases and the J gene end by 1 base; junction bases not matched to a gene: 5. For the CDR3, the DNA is TGCGCCAGCAGCTGGTCAGGGGGCCGGAACACTGAAGCTTTCTTT. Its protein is CASSWSGGRNTEAFF.

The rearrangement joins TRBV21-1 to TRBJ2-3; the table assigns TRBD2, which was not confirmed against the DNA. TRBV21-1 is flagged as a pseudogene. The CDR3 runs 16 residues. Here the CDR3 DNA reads TGTGCCAGCAGCAAAGCTGAACGGGGGGGCCCAGATACGCAGTATTTT. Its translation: CASSKAERGGPDTQYF.